Listed below are T cell receptor beta chains from one sample, sequenced in a study of T-cell reconstitution after alpha-beta-depleted transplantation in children. TCRdb processed the PCR reads anew with MiXCR; each CDR3 protein has one entry. The sample records some 830,000 distinct CDR3 sequences, 16% being singletons. Sequencing was performed on PBMCs, mostly from graft donor cells, taken 360 days after TCRalphabeta/CD19-depleted stem cell transplant. Receptors were obtained from a male patient younger than 18 who had a stem cell transplant for acute lymphoblastic leukemia, so the T cells may come from the graft donor. CDR3s include the opening cysteine and the closing phenylalanine or tryptophan. A D gene is named only where the DNA matches it firmly. Where a row states a size, it is once, few, many or the class of an expanded clone; other rows omit it.

V	D	J	size	CDR3	DNA
TRBV27	TRBD2	TRBJ2-1	-	CASSLSMAGAFYNEQFF	TGTGCCAGCAGTTTATCGATGGCGGGAGCGTTCTACAATGAGCAGTTCTTC
TRBV7-6	TRBD2	TRBJ2-2	-	CASSLAAGGPAGELFF	TGTGCCAGCAGCTTAGCCGCGGGAGGGCCTGCCGGGGAGCTGTTTTTT
TRBV12-5	TRBD2	TRBJ2-1	-	CASGLGGSGRAGIF	TGTGCTAGTGGTTTGGGGGGTAGCGGGAGGGCCGGGATCTTC
TRBV20-1	-	TRBJ2-7	few	CSARATRLYEQYF	TGCAGTGCTAGAGCGACCCGTTTATACGAGCAGTACTTC
TRBV11-2	TRBD2	TRBJ2-1	-	CASSLDMGLAIREQFF	TGTGCCAGCAGCTTAGATATGGGACTAGCGATCCGCGAGCAGTTCTTC
TRBV5-1	-	TRBJ1-2	many	CASSLVINYGYTF	TGCGCCAGCAGCTTGGTGATTAACTATGGCTACACCTTC
TRBV11-2	-	TRBJ2-7	few	CASSPRRPGVRAYEQYF	TGTGCCAGCAGCCCCCGCCGTCCGGGAGTGAGGGCCTACGAGCAGTACTTC
TRBV12-3/TRBV12-4	-	TRBJ2-2	few	CASSFGDLAGELFF	TGTGCCAGCAGTTTTGGGGACCTCGCAGGGGAGCTGTTTTTT
TRBV2	TRBD2	TRBJ2-1	many	CAGSGLGNNEQFF	TGTGCTGGATCGGGACTAGGAAACAATGAGCAGTTCTTC
TRBV6-6	-	TRBJ2-3	-	CASSQAPGDNAGEDYCYCTDTQYF	TGTGCCAGCAGTCAGGCCCCGGGGGACAACGCGGGAGAGGATTATTGCTATTGCACAGATACGCAGTATTTT
TRBV7-9	-	TRBJ2-1	few	CASSSPGGAGSEQFF	TGTGCCAGCAGCTCCCCCGGGGGAGCCGGCAGTGAGCAGTTCTTC
TRBV10-3	-	TRBJ1-1	-	CAISGGRWTFNTEAFF	TGTGCCATCAGTGGCGGCAGATGGACATTCAACACTGAAGCTTTCTTT
TRBV12-3/TRBV12-4	TRBD2	TRBJ2-1	many	CASGPSGTSGSYEQFF	TGTGCCAGCGGCCCCTCCGGGACTAGCGGGAGTTATGAGCAGTTCTTC
TRBV29-1	TRBD1	TRBJ2-7	few	CSVEGLGDRAYEQYF	TGCAGCGTTGAAGGACTTGGGGACAGAGCCTACGAGCAGTACTTC
TRBV2	TRBD2	TRBJ2-3	-	CASRMTSGSLGTQYF	TGTGCCAGCAGGATGACTAGCGGGAGTTTAGGTACGCAGTATTTT
TRBV14	-	TRBJ1-1	few	CASSQETGRTEAFF	TGTGCCAGCAGCCAAGAAACAGGTAGAACTGAAGCTTTCTTT
TRBV18	-	TRBJ1-4	few	CASSPTGGRGRANEKLFF	TGTGCCAGCTCACCTACGGGCGGCCGAGGGCGGGCTAATGAAAAACTGTTTTTT
TRBV27	TRBD1	TRBJ1-2	-	CASSPKDRSSHYGYTF	TGTGCCAGCAGTCCCAAGGACAGGTCGTCCCACTATGGCTACACCTTC
TRBV5-1	TRBD2	TRBJ2-2	-	CASSFASGVNTGELFF	TGCGCCAGCAGCTTTGCTAGCGGGGTGAACACCGGGGAGCTGTTTTTT